This is a list of T cell receptor beta chains from one sample in a study of blood T cell repertoires in COVID-19. Clones were sequenced by immunoSEQ multiplex PCR, and TCRdb holds only the in-frame ones, with some missing. The sample contains some 150,000 clones, around 81% of which appear only once. Sequences were obtained from peripheral blood. The receptor source for this set is a human donor with acute or convalescent COVID-19. The donor label of this sample is uncertain. The CDR3 runs from the conserved cysteine through the conserved F or W. The D gene is left open where the match is weak. Clone size appears in some rows only: once, few, many, or a class for an expanded clone.

clone size	V gene	D gene	J gene	CDR3 protein	CDR3 DNA
-	TRBV28	TRBD1	TRBJ1-1	CASSSLGTGSPEAFF	TGTGCCAGCAGTTCGCTCGGGACAGGGTCCCCTGAAGCTTTCTTT
-	TRBV12-3/TRBV12-4	-	TRBJ1-6	CASSSQGSPLHF	TGTGCCAGCAGTTCTCAGGGATCACCCCTCCACTTT
once	TRBV6-2/TRBV6-3	TRBD1	TRBJ1-3	CASSYYGTGGGGSGNTIYF	TGTGCCAGCAGTTACTACGGGACAGGAGGGGGAGGTTCTGGAAACACCATATATTTT
-	TRBV6-6	TRBD2	TRBJ2-2	CASSPLSGSRDTGELFF	TGTGCCAGCAGTCCCCTTAGCGGGAGTAGGGACACCGGGGAGCTGTTTTTT
-	TRBV7-2	TRBD1	TRBJ1-4	CASSRRQGGNEKLFF	TGTGCCAGCAGCCGTCGACAGGGGGGAAATGAAAAACTGTTTTTT
-	TRBV7-2	-	TRBJ1-5	CASSTLAGYQPQHF	TGTGCCAGCAGCACATTGGCAGGATATCAGCCCCAGCATTTT
-	TRBV6-4	TRBD1	TRBJ1-2	CASSDGTGANYGYTF	TGTGCCAGCAGTGACGGGACAGGGGCTAACTATGGCTACACCTTC
-	TRBV2	TRBD2	TRBJ2-7	CASKGLAGAPYEQYF	TGTGCCAGCAAAGGACTAGCGGGGGCCCCCTACGAGCAGTACTTC
once	TRBV6-5	TRBD1	TRBJ1-2	CASNPRQGGGYTF	TGTGCCAGCAATCCCCGACAGGGGGGAGGCTACACCTTC
-	TRBV9	-	TRBJ2-5	CASSVGWGEETQYF	TGTGCCAGCAGCGTAGGGTGGGGCGAGGAGACCCAGTACTTC
-	TRBV19	TRBD2	TRBJ2-2	CASSRLAGLPAGELFF	TGTGCCAGTAGTAGGCTAGCGGGCCTACCAGCCGGGGAGCTGTTTTTT
-	TRBV28	-	TRBJ2-2	CASSPPVGELFF	TGTGCCAGCAGCCCCCCCGTGGGGGAGCTGTTTTTT
-	TRBV9	TRBD1	TRBJ2-3	CASSEWDRAGDTQYF	TGTGCCAGCAGCGAGTGGGACAGGGCAGGGGATACGCAGTATTTT
-	TRBV7-9	TRBD2	TRBJ2-7	CASSFYGLAGNEQYF	TGTGCCAGCAGCTTCTACGGACTAGCGGGAAACGAGCAGTACTTC
once	TRBV6-6	TRBD1	TRBJ2-2	CASSSGTGGTGELFF	TGTGCCAGCAGTTCCGGGACAGGGGGGACCGGGGAGCTGTTTTTT
-	TRBV7-2	TRBD1	TRBJ1-4	CASSPDRGNEKLFF	TGTGCCAGCAGTCCCGACAGGGGAAATGAAAAACTGTTTTTT
-	TRBV5-6	TRBD1	TRBJ1-2	CASSEGQGANYGYTF	TGTGCCAGCAGCGAAGGACAGGGAGCTAACTATGGCTACACCTTC
-	TRBV7-9	TRBD1	TRBJ1-2	CASSRQGSKGYTF	TGTGCCAGCAGCCGACAGGGGTCGAAAGGCTACACCTTC
few	TRBV28	TRBD2	TRBJ2-1	CASSFLWPLAGKLNEQFF	TGTGCCAGCAGTTTCCTATGGCCCCTAGCGGGAAAGCTCAATGAGCAGTTCTTC
-	TRBV5-5	-	TRBJ1-6	CASSRTVSSYNSPLHF	TGTGCCAGCAGCCGGACAGTTAGCTCCTATAATTCACCCCTCCACTTT
-	TRBV6-5	-	TRBJ1-6	CASSPRSGQALHHF	TGTGCCAGCAGTCCCCGGTCCGGCCAAGCGTTACACCACTTT
once	TRBV21-1	-	TRBJ1-2	CASSKAPGAAWNYGYTF	TGTGCCAGCAGCAAAGCTCCGGGAGCGGCTTGGAACTATGGCTACACCTTC
-	TRBV18	-	TRBJ1-4	CASSSPDSNNEKLFF	TGTGCCAGCTCATCCCCGGACAGCAATAATGAAAAACTGTTTTTT